The 27 T cell receptor beta chains reported below all come from one sample, sequenced in a study of T-cell memory formation after mild COVID-19. TCRdb fed the 5' RACE reads into MiXCR, producing one record per CDR3 protein. The sample includes about 210,000 distinct CDR3 sequences, approximately 30% of them seen just once. The sample taken for sequencing was PBMCs or a T cell subset sorted from them (not recorded which). The receptors were sampled from an adult woman who had mild COVID-19 (a few samples of this study predate the infection). Cell type and time point are not known.

The chain combines TRBV7-2 with TRBJ2-7; the D is unclear. The ends were cut back, 6 bases at V and 5 bases at J, with 17 bases in the middle. Germline V CDR1 and CDR2: SGHTA, FQGNSA. This CDR3 comprises 14 residues. CDR3 amino acids: CASRDAGILHEQYF. The CDR3 region has the DNA TGTGCCAGCAGGGATGCAGGCATTCTCCACGAGCAGTACTTC.

The chain is built from TRBV2 and TRBJ1-6; maybe TRBD1 (5 bases). Germline V gene data show CDR1 as SNHLY and CDR2 as FYNNEI. The CDR3 length is 15 residues. Trimming removed 6 bases from V and 8 bases from J, with 17 bases in between. CDR3 bases: TGTGCCAGCAGCCCCCTGGGGGAGGACTATTCACCCCTCCACTTT. Amino acids: CASSPLGEDYSPLHF.

This clonotype appeared a few times. The chain combines TRBV27 with TRBJ2-7; the D call may be TRBD1 or TRBD2 (5 bases each). The CDR3 consists of 17 residues. The V end lost 5 bases, the J end lost 3 bases, and 23 bases lay between the germline ends. Germline-derived CDR1 and CDR2 are MNHEY and SMNVEV (reference sequence). The CDR3 coding sequence is TGTGCCAGCAGTAGGGCAGGGAGAGGTATCGTGGGCTACGAGCAGTACTTC. Amino acids: CASSRAGRGIVGYEQYF.

This clonotype was seen a few times. The chain uses TRBV30 and TRBJ2-7; TRBD2 agrees at 10 bases. The germline V gene has CDR1 GTSNPN and CDR2 SVGIG (reference sequence). J gave up 5 bases and V 2 bases, and 21 bases lay outside the gene matches. CDR3 size: 19 residues. DNA for the CDR3: TGTGCCTGGAGTCCAATCCTGTGGGTAGCGGGAGGAGGATTGGACGAGCAGTACTTC. Its translation is CAWSPILWVAGGGLDEQYF.

The J gene is TRBJ2-5, the V gene TRBV5-1; 7 nucleotides align to TRBD1. This CDR3 is built from 14 residues. The ends lost 5 bases at V and 5 bases at J; junction bases unmatched: 9. Germline V gives CDR1 SGHRS, CDR2 YFSETQ. The CDR3 reads CASSYRDSSETQYF. Written as DNA, the CDR3 is TGCGCCAGCAGTTACCGGGACAGCTCGGAGACCCAGTACTTC.

J is TRBJ2-1 and V is TRBV15; TRBD1 matches 10 bases. With V trimmed by 1 base and J by 3 bases, 3 bases remained unmatched. CDR1 is LNHNV, CDR2 YYDKDF, per germline (reference sequence). The CDR3 is 16 residues long. The CDR3 nucleotides are TGTGCCACCAGCAGAGGGACAGGGGGAAACTACAATGAGCAGTTCTTC. Translating it yields CATSRGTGGNYNEQFF.

The chain uses TRBV3-1 and TRBJ2-5; D unclear. V lost 2 bases and J lost 3, with 7 bases in between. This CDR3 contains 13 residues. In germline, CDR1 is LGHDT, CDR2 YNNKEL (reference sequence). CDR3 sequence: CASSQHPEETQYF. The DNA of the CDR3 is TGTGCCAGCAGCCAACACCCCGAAGAGACCCAGTACTTC.

A few counts support this clonotype. The chain links TRBV9 to TRBJ2-7; D tentatively reads TRBD1 or TRBD2 (5 bases each). The CDR3 has 15 amino acids. Germline CDR1 and CDR2: SGDLS and YYNGEE. Trimming left V 0 bases short and J 2 bases short, with 12 bases between. Here the CDR3 reads CASSVVGVGPYEQYF. CDR3 bases: TGTGCCAGCAGCGTAGTCGGCGTGGGACCCTACGAGCAGTACTTC.

The chain joins TRBV12-3 or TRBV12-4 to TRBJ2-6; tentatively, D is TRBD1 (5 bases). V lost 4 bases and J 2 bases, leaving 15 bases between the germline ends. The CDR3 has 17 amino acids. This CDR3 reads CASSSERGMAGANVLTF. CDR3 in DNA: TGTGCCAGCAGTTCCGAAAGGGGTATGGCTGGGGCCAACGTCCTGACTTTC.

The rearrangement uses TRBV11-2 and TRBJ2-2; no clear D. V lost 7 bases, J lost 9 bases, and 27 bases lay in between. The germline gives CDR1 SGHAT, CDR2 FQNNGV. CDR3 length equals 17 residues. The CDR3: CASTYFSTSTKSRELFF. CDR3 in DNA: TGTGCCAGCACCTATTTTTCCACGTCCACAAAATCGCGGGAGCTGTTTTTT.

As concerns this clonotype: Germline and junction disagree at one end, which may indicate a read error. The DNA of the CDR3 is TGTGCCATCAGTGACCCCGGGACAGGGGCCGGGGGTAGGAACTTC. Translating gives CAISDPGTGAGGRNF. The V call is TRBV10-3, the J call TRBJ2-5; 10 nucleotides align to TRBD1. The germline V gene encodes CDR1 ENHRY and CDR2 SYGVKD. The CDR3 totals 15 residues.

J is TRBJ2-5 and V is TRBV5-1; D gene unclear. CDR3 length equals 14 residues. Germline V lookup: CDR1 SGHRS, CDR2 YFSETQ. With 3 bases removed from V and 2 bases from J, the gap between germline ends came to 11 bases. CDR3 loop: CASSSRQRQETQYF. The CDR3 nucleotides are TGCGCCAGCAGCTCTAGACAAAGACAAGAGACCCAGTACTTC.

This chain joins TRBV7-9 and TRBJ2-7, with 8 bases that match TRBD1. Germline V CDR1 and CDR2: SEHNR, FQNEAQ (reference sequence). The CDR3 has 11 residues. V was pared by 5 bases and J by 12 bases, with 6 bases of the junction left unmatched. In nucleotides, the CDR3 is TGTGCCAGCAGCCGGCAGGGACAGGCGTACTTC. This translates into CASSRQGQAYF.

This clonotype was picked up many times. This chain connects TRBV7-9 to TRBJ2-1; D uncertain. The CDR3 has 12 amino acids. CDR1 is SEHNR, CDR2 FQNEAQ, per germline (reference sequence). The germline V and J ends were trimmed by 1 base and 3 bases, with 1 base remaining between them. CDR3 coding DNA: TGTGCCAGCAGCTTAGGCTACAATGAGCAGTTCTTC. It yields the protein CASSLGYNEQFF.

This clonotype has just a few counts. This rearrangement joins TRBV6-5 to TRBJ1-1; 7 bases agree with TRBD1. CDR1 and CDR2 from the germline V gene are MNHEY and SVGAGI. V shed 6 bases and J 0 bases; nucleotides not matched to a gene: 4. CDR3 size: 14 residues. The CDR3 is CASRTGHMNTEAFF. The DNA for the CDR3 is TGTGCCAGCAGGACAGGGCACATGAACACTGAAGCTTTCTTT.

This clonotype occurred a few times. The genes are TRBV19 and TRBJ2-1; a weak D match, TRBD1 (7 bases). There are 12 residues in the CDR3. The germline V gene encodes CDR1 LNHDA and CDR2 SQIVND (reference sequence). Trimming shortened V by 9 bases and J by 7 bases, and 13 bases separated the two germline ends. The chain's CDR3 is CASNRGGNEQFF. In DNA form, the CDR3 reads TGTGCCAGCAACAGGGGAGGAAATGAGCAGTTCTTC.

The J gene is TRBJ2-7, the V gene TRBV5-1; 8 bases are a match to TRBD1. V shed 5 bases, J shed 3 bases, and the junction held 7 bases outside the gene matches. The CDR3 loop spans 14 amino acids. The germline gives CDR1 SGHRS, CDR2 YFSETQ. The CDR3 nucleotides are TGCGCCAGCAGTGACGGGACAGGAAGCTACGAGCAGTACTTC. Amino acid sequence: CASSDGTGSYEQYF.

This clonotype was seen a handful of times. The J gene is TRBJ2-7, the V gene TRBV7-8; TRBD2 aligns across 11 bases. Looked up from germline, CDR1 is SGHVS and CDR2 is FQNEAQ. V shed 3 bases and J 9 bases; nucleotides not matched to a gene: 10. This CDR3 has 15 residues. The chain's CDR3 is CASSFRTSGSASQYF. Here the CDR3 DNA reads TGTGCCAGCAGCTTTAGGACTAGCGGGTCCGCCTCGCAGTACTTC.

There are a few counts of this clonotype. This rearrangement joins TRBV20-1 to TRBJ2-3; D may be TRBD2 (5 bases). V was pared by 1 base and J by 3 bases, with 14 bases between. The length of the CDR3 is 15 residues. CDR1 is DFQATT, CDR2 SNEGSKA, per germline (reference sequence). The CDR3 here is CSARAQRGRTDTQYF. In DNA, the CDR3 is TGCAGTGCTAGAGCCCAACGGGGTCGGACAGATACGCAGTATTTT.

This clonotype was counted between two and nine times. The chain employs TRBV6-1 and TRBJ1-1, with 10 bases that match TRBD1. The CDR3 has 13 residues. Germline assignment: CDR1 MNHNS and CDR2 SASEGT. V dropped 3 bases and J dropped 11; count of bases not matched to a gene: 6. CDR3 region: CASSDRDRGSAFF. The CDR3 DNA sequence: TGTGCCAGCAGTGACCGGGACAGGGGATCGGCTTTCTTT.

DNA for the CDR3: TGCAGCGTTGGAGGGCGGGGGCTTACAGATACGCAGTATTTT. Its translation is CSVGGRGLTDTQYF. The chain recombines TRBV29-1 with TRBJ2-3, with D possibly being TRBD2 (7 bases). V shed 4 bases and J shed 3 bases, with 14 bases lying between them. Per the germline V gene, CDR1 is SQVTM and CDR2 is ANQGSEA. This CDR3 has 14 residues.

CDR3 residues: CASSKGVSGRDTYEQYF. The CDR3 coding sequence is TGTGCCAGCAGCAAAGGGGTTAGCGGGAGGGACACCTACGAGCAGTACTTC. This rearrangement joins TRBV21-1 to TRBJ2-7; the table's TRBD2 call for D was not verified on the DNA. TRBV21-1 is a pseudogene. The CDR3 has 17 amino acids.

The genes are TRBV6-5 and TRBJ1-2; D unresolved. Germline-derived CDR1 and CDR2 are MNHEY and SVGAGI. The ends were cut back, 4 bases at V and 2 bases at J, with 11 bases in the middle. There are 14 residues in the CDR3. DNA of the CDR3: TGTGCCAGCAGTTTCTCCCAGGTCAACTATGGCTACACCTTC. Protein sequence: CASSFSQVNYGYTF.

This chain joins TRBV20-1 and TRBJ2-3; no firm D call. From germline, CDR1 is DFQATT and CDR2 SNEGSKA (reference sequence). With 5 bases removed from V and 8 bases from J, the gap between germline ends came to 14 bases. The CDR3 sequence is 12 residues long. In DNA, the CDR3 is TGCAGTGCTCCCCCGAGCATAGCTACGCAGTATTTT. The encoded protein is CSAPPSIATQYF.

V gene TRBV12-3 or TRBV12-4 combines with J gene TRBJ2-1, with D possibly being TRBD2 (6 bases). The CDR3 covers 13 residues. V was pared by 5 bases and J by 9 bases, with 14 bases between. The CDR3, as DNA: TGTGCCAGCAGTCCGGGACTCCTCCTTGAGCAGTTCTTC. It is translated as CASSPGLLLEQFF.

This chain links TRBV24-1 with TRBJ2-3; TRBD2 aligns across 8 bases. Unmatched junction bases numbered 5, after V lost 4 bases and J lost 3 bases. Germline-derived CDR1 and CDR2 are KGHDR and SFDVKD. The CDR3 length is 15 residues. This chain's CDR3 is CATSDGRAPTDTQYF. CDR3 nucleotide sequence: TGTGCCACCAGTGACGGGAGGGCCCCAACAGATACGCAGTATTTT.

The rearrangement joins TRBV5-1 to TRBJ1-6; D gene unclear. This CDR3 has 13 residues. Germline V CDR1 and CDR2: SGHRS, YFSETQ. Trimming took off 0 bases at V and 9 bases at J, with 7 bases between the two ends. CDR3 DNA sequence: TGCGCCAGCAGCTTGGCTAGTCCTTCACCCCTCCACTTT. This codes for CASSLASPSPLHF.